This entry lists 29 T cell receptor beta chains sequenced from one sample in a study of T cell responses to AZD1222 COVID-19 vaccine. Sequencing used immunoSEQ multiplex PCR; TCRdb keeps in-frame clones, though not all of them. The table shows roughly 120,000 clones, with about 88% occurring only once. Here the sequenced sample was peripheral blood, taken on day 0 of MenACWY control vaccination. The receptors come from an adult in good health.

This clone was recorded once. The CDR3 sequence: CASSPGQKANYGYTF. The CDR3 DNA sequence: TGTGCCAGCTCACCCGGACAGAAAGCGAACTATGGCTACACCTTC. J is TRBJ1-2 and V is TRBV18; a weak D match, TRBD1 (6 bases). CDR1 KGHSH and CDR2 LQKENI come from the germline V gene. This CDR3 is 15 amino acids long. V lost 3 bases and J lost 2, with 13 bases in between.

The rearrangement joins TRBV6-4 to TRBJ2-7; 14 positions match TRBD2. The CDR3 is 15 amino acids. Germline assignment: CDR1 MRHNA and CDR2 SNTAGT. The V gene end was trimmed by 5 bases and the J gene end by 3 bases; junction bases not matched to a gene: 3. Written as DNA, the CDR3 is TGTGCCAGCAGTTTGGGACTAGCGGGAGTCTACGAGCAGTACTTC. Protein: CASSLGLAGVYEQYF.

This chain uses TRBV30 with TRBJ1-2; D call uncertain. The length of the CDR3 is 12 residues. V lost 2 bases and J 2 bases, leaving 6 bases between the germline ends. CDR1 GTSNPN and CDR2 SVGIG come from the germline V gene (reference sequence). CDR3 DNA sequence: TGTGCCTGGAGTTGGGTAAACTATGGCTACACCTTC. The encoded protein is CAWSWVNYGYTF. Full variable domain (missing parts from reference TRBV30 and TRBJ1-2): SQTIHQWPATLVQPVGSPLSLECTVEGTSNPNLYWYRQAAGRGLQLLFYSVGIGQISSEVPQNLSASRPQDRQFILSSKKLLLSDSGFYLCAWSWVNYGYTFGSGTRLTVV.

The chain employs TRBV28 and TRBJ2-4; TRBD2 agrees at 7 bases. The V segment lost 4 bases and the J segment 2 bases; nucleotides outside the gene matches: 8. CDR3 size: 16 residues. Germline CDR1 is MDHEN and CDR2 is SYDVKM. Written as DNA, the CDR3 is TGTGCCAGCAGTTCCACGGCGGGAGTCACCAAAAACATTCAGTACTTC. Translated: CASSSTAGVTKNIQYF.

V usage is TRBV4-1 and J usage is TRBJ2-1; 7 bases are shared with TRBD2. Germline values: CDR1 MGHRA, CDR2 YSYEKL. Germline trimming cut 1 base from V and 8 bases from J; bases unmatched to any gene: 5. CDR3 size: 14 residues. CDR3 protein: CASSQVAGDDEQFF. As DNA, the CDR3 is TGCGCCAGCAGCCAAGTTGCGGGGGACGATGAGCAGTTCTTC.

The rearrangement uses TRBV7-9 and TRBJ1-1; D gene unclear. The CDR3 totals 12 residues. CDR1 is SEHNR, CDR2 FQNEAQ, per germline (reference sequence). Trimming took 5 bases from V and 1 from J, leaving 5 bases between them. This CDR3 reads CASSPKNTEAFF. DNA for the CDR3: TGTGCCAGCAGCCCCAAGAACACTGAAGCTTTCTTT.

This chain links TRBV19 with TRBJ2-7, with D unresolved. Germline values: CDR1 LNHDA, CDR2 SQIVND (reference sequence). V was trimmed by 4 bases and J by 2 bases, leaving 12 bases between them. This CDR3 has 14 amino acids. This chain's CDR3 is CASSKGPWAYEQYF. DNA for the CDR3: TGTGCCAGTAGTAAGGGCCCCTGGGCCTACGAGCAGTACTTC. The full variable domain, rest sourced from reference TRBV19 and TRBJ2-7, is DGGITQSPKYLFRKEGQNVTLSCEQNLNHDAMYWYRQDPGQGLRLIYYSQIVNDFQKGDIAEGYSVSREKKESFPLTVTSAQKNPTAFYLCASSKGPWAYEQYFGPGTRLTVT.

The chain combines TRBV6-5 with TRBJ1-1; D remains unclear. CDR3 length: 13 residues. The V end was cut by 9 bases, the J end by 0 bases, with 11 bases between. CDR1 and CDR2 from the germline V gene are MNHEY and SVGAGI. CDR3 residues: CASMPVMNTEAFF. For the CDR3, the DNA is TGTGCCAGTATGCCCGTGATGAACACTGAAGCTTTCTTT.

The chain employs TRBV5-6 and TRBJ1-2, with TRBD1 identical over 8 bases. J lost 8 bases, V lost 6 bases, and 12 bases had no gene match. This CDR3 has 14 amino acids. CDR1 and CDR2 from the germline V gene are SGHDT and YYEEEE. In DNA, the CDR3 is TGTGCCAGCACCATAGCGGGACAGGTTCCGGGCTACACCTTC. This encodes CASTIAGQVPGYTF.

Turning to this clone: This same CDR3 is encoded by further DNA sequences in the sample. The genes are TRBV27 and TRBJ2-5; no reliable D call. The V gene's germline CDR1 is MNHEY and CDR2 SMNVEV (reference sequence). This CDR3 is built from 11 residues. V lost 4 bases to trimming and J lost 2 bases, with 2 bases between them. CDR3 in DNA: TGTGCCAGCAGTTCGCAAGAGACCCAGTACTTC. It specifies CASSSQETQYF.

This chain links TRBV5-1 with TRBJ2-7, with TRBD1 matching 9 bases. Germline lookup yields CDR1 SGHRS and CDR2 YFSETQ. With V trimmed by 3 bases and J by 5 bases, 9 bases remained unmatched. This CDR3 has 15 amino acids. The CDR3 nucleotides read TGCGCCAGCAGCTCCTATACAGGGGGCTCTGACGAGCAGTACTTC. This sequence encodes CASSSYTGGSDEQYF.

This clone was seen only once. The chain couples TRBV7-6 to TRBJ2-1; the D is unclear. With 3 bases removed from V and 5 bases from J, the gap between germline ends came to 14 bases. This CDR3 is 15 amino acids long. The germline gives CDR1 SGHVS, CDR2 FNYEAQ. The CDR3 DNA is TGTGCCAGCAGCTTCGCCCTCCGATCCAACAATGAGCAGTTCTTC. The encoded protein is CASSFALRSNNEQFF.

There are a few counts of this clone. The V call is TRBV11-2, the J call TRBJ2-1; no clear D. The CDR3 spans 12 residues. The V gene's germline CDR1 is SGHAT and CDR2 FQNNGV. The germline V and J ends were trimmed by 5 bases and 8 bases, with 10 bases remaining between them. The CDR3 region is CASSPDGDEQFF. The CDR3 DNA sequence: TGTGCCAGCAGCCCCGATGGCGATGAGCAGTTCTTC.

V is TRBV28 and J is TRBJ2-5, with D perhaps matching TRBD1 (7 bases). The CDR3 totals 14 residues. Trimming removed 2 bases from V and 3 bases from J, with 10 bases in between. Germline-derived CDR1 and CDR2 are MDHEN and SYDVKM. The CDR3 protein is CASSLQGGEETQYF. The CDR3 nucleotides are TGTGCCAGCAGTTTACAGGGGGGCGAAGAGACCCAGTACTTC.

J is TRBJ1-5 and V is TRBV2; D remains unclear. The CDR3 totals 13 residues. The germline V and J ends were trimmed by 4 bases and 0 bases, with 4 bases remaining between them. CDR1 and CDR2 (germline): SNHLY, FYNNEI. CDR3 loop: CASSVDSNQPQHF. The CDR3 coding sequence is TGTGCCAGCAGTGTTGATAGCAATCAGCCCCAGCATTTT. Full variable domain (outside the CDR3, taken from reference TRBV2 and TRBJ1-5): EPEVTQTPSHQVTQMGQEVILRCVPISNHLYFYWYRQILGQKVEFLVSFYNNEISEKSEIFDDQFSVERPDGSNFTLKIRSTKLEDSAMYFCASSVDSNQPQHFGDGTRLSIL.

The rearrangement uses TRBV27 and TRBJ2-7; unclear D gene. This CDR3 is 16 amino acids long. Trimming removed 3 bases from V and 0 bases from J, with 15 bases in between. Per the germline V gene, CDR1 is MNHEY and CDR2 is SMNVEV (reference sequence). In DNA, the CDR3 is TGTGCCAGCAGTTTCGGGCTCCGGGCCCCCTCCTACGAGCAGTACTTC. Protein sequence: CASSFGLRAPSYEQYF.

The chain carries TRBV7-6 and TRBJ2-7; D possibly corresponds to TRBD1 (6 bases). This CDR3 contains 14 residues. Germline-derived CDR1 and CDR2 are SGHVS and FNYEAQ. Trimming removed 5 bases at V and 1 base at J, with 12 bases between. CDR3 region: CASSPGQRSYEQYF. CDR3 nucleotides: TGTGCCAGCAGCCCAGGACAGAGATCCTACGAGCAGTACTTC.

This rearrangement joins TRBV7-3 to TRBJ2-1, with TRBD2 matching 9 bases. CDR1 is SGHTA and CDR2 is FQGTGA in the germline V gene. There are 16 residues in the CDR3. Losses at the gene ends were 1 base for V and 8 bases for J; bases not matched to a gene: 9. This CDR3 is CASSLMVAGGSHEQFF. The DNA for the CDR3 is TGTGCCAGCAGCTTAATGGTGGCGGGAGGGTCACATGAGCAGTTCTTC.

J is TRBJ2-5 and V is TRBV7-9; D remains ambiguous. V was clipped by 5 bases and J by 4 bases, with 11 bases between them. Germline values: CDR1 SEHNR, CDR2 FQNEAQ (reference sequence). This CDR3 has 13 amino acids. The CDR3 DNA follows: TGTGCCAGCAGCCCTGGGGTTGCAGAGACCCAGTACTTC. Its protein product is CASSPGVAETQYF.

The chain carries TRBV5-1 and TRBJ2-7; either TRBD1 or TRBD2 may fit D (5 bases each). V lost 4 bases to trimming and J lost 2 bases, with 22 bases between them. CDR1 SGHRS and CDR2 YFSETQ come from the germline V gene. The CDR3 is 17 amino acids. The CDR3 spells CASSPRDRGLTAYEQYF. The CDR3 DNA reads TGCGCCAGCAGCCCACGGGACCGAGGACTCACGGCCTACGAGCAGTACTTC. The full variable domain, with the rest looked up from reference TRBV5-1 and TRBJ2-7, is KAGVTQTPRYLIKTRGQQVTLSCSPISGHRSVSWYQQTPGQGLQFLFEYFSETQRNKGNFPGRFSGRQFSNSRSEMNVSTLELGDSALYLCASSPRDRGLTAYEQYFGPGTRLTVT.

This chain links TRBV5-6 with TRBJ1-4, with a possible D match to TRBD1 (6 bases). The germline CDR1 and CDR2 sequences are SGHDT and YYEEEE. Trimming cost V 5 bases and J 4 bases, with 15 bases left between them. There are 15 residues in the CDR3. CDR3 residues: CASRTRDTFNEKLFF. CDR3 sequence (DNA): TGTGCCAGCAGAACCCGGGACACCTTTAATGAAAAACTGTTTTTT.

The V call is TRBV11-2, the J call TRBJ2-7; maybe TRBD2 (6 bases). V was trimmed by 6 bases and J by 2 bases, leaving 14 bases between them. The CDR3 length is 14 residues. Germline V gene lookup returns CDR1 SGHAT and CDR2 FQNNGV. Written as DNA, the CDR3 is TGTGCCAGCAGATTTGACGGGGGACCCTACGAGCAGTACTTC. Translating it yields CASRFDGGPYEQYF.

The J gene is TRBJ2-1, the V gene TRBV28; TRBD2 matches at 11 bases. This CDR3 contains 17 residues. Germline CDR1 MDHEN, CDR2 SYDVKM. V lost 2 bases, J lost 7 bases, and 10 bases stayed unmatched. CDR3 DNA sequence: TGTGCCAGCAGTTTAGAGGCCCCTAGCGGGAGGCTAAATGAGCAGTTCTTC. Amino acids: CASSLEAPSGRLNEQFF.

The chain has TRBV2 and TRBJ2-2, with 7 bases fitting TRBD2. CDR1 SNHLY and CDR2 FYNNEI come from the germline V gene. Unmatched junction bases numbered 4, after V lost 0 bases and J lost 0 bases. The length of the CDR3 is 17 residues. In nucleotides, the CDR3 is TGTGCCAGCAGTGAAGCTCCTGGACTAGCGAACACCGGGGAGCTGTTTTTT. Its translation: CASSEAPGLANTGELFF.

J is TRBJ2-1 and V is TRBV4-2; TRBD2 aligns across 8 bases. Trimming cost V 3 bases and J 0 bases; bases outside gene matches: 7. The CDR3 runs to 17 residues. Per the germline V gene, CDR1 is LGHNA and CDR2 is YNFKEQ. This CDR3 reads CASSHSTSGSSYNEQFF. CDR3 DNA sequence: TGTGCCAGCAGCCACTCCACTAGCGGTAGCTCCTACAATGAGCAGTTCTTC.

CDR3: CASREGTSESGELFF. CDR3 sequence (DNA): TGTGCCAGCAGAGAGGGGACTAGCGAATCCGGGGAGCTGTTTTTT. The genes are TRBV27 and TRBJ2-2, with TRBD2 matching over 10 bases. The J segment lost 6 bases and the V segment lost 6 bases, leaving 7 bases of the junction unmatched. This CDR3 comprises 15 residues. Germline CDR1 MNHEY, CDR2 SMNVEV (reference sequence).

In DNA form, the CDR3 reads TGTGCCAGCAGCCATGGGGTGAACACTGAAGCTTTCTTT. It encodes CASSHGVNTEAFF. This chain joins TRBV7-3 and TRBJ1-1; D is ambiguous. V lost 5 bases, J lost 0 bases, and 7 bases lay in between. The CDR3 loop spans 13 amino acids. The germline V gene encodes CDR1 SGHTA and CDR2 FQGTGA.

The chain couples TRBV19 to TRBJ1-1, with unresolved D. This CDR3 is built from 14 residues. The ends were cut back, 2 bases at V and 0 bases at J, with 7 bases in the middle. The germline gives CDR1 LNHDA, CDR2 SQIVND (reference sequence). CDR3 protein: CASSIKVVNTEAFF. The CDR3 DNA reads as TGTGCCAGTAGTATAAAAGTCGTGAACACTGAAGCTTTCTTT.

The chain carries TRBV27 and TRBJ1-6; D might be TRBD1 (5 bases). Trimming left V 0 bases short and J 10 bases short, with 10 bases between. The CDR3 totals 14 residues. Germline lookup yields CDR1 MNHEY and CDR2 SMNVEV (reference sequence). CDR3 in DNA: TGTGCCAGCAGTTTATCAGGGGCTGGATCACCCCTCCACTTT. As protein: CASSLSGAGSPLHF.